This record concerns one T cell receptor beta chain sequence. The authors' processing: Reference gene primers were amplified, and this amplification served to estimate nucleated cell counts. Clones were sequenced by immunoSEQ multiplex PCR, and TCRdb holds only the in-frame ones, with some missing. V and J calls and clone size follow that table, whereas D and trimming were derived from the DNA. Here the sample spans some 22,000 clones, approximately 80% being singletons. This record comes from a study of blood T cell repertoires in COVID-19. This CDR3 is built from 16 residues. Germline V gene data show CDR1 as KGHSH and CDR2 as LQKENI. V trimming: 3 bases; J trimming: 6 bases; junction bases outside the gene matches: 10.

The V and J genes are TRBV18 and TRBJ1-5, with 8 bases aligning to TRBD1. This TCR came from a man between 65 and 85 years old with acute or convalescent COVID-19. The sample comprised peripheral blood. The CDR3 protein is CASSPFSQGATQPQHF. The CDR3 DNA reads TGTGCCAGCTCACCGTTCTCCCAGGGGGCAACTCAGCCCCAGCATTTT.